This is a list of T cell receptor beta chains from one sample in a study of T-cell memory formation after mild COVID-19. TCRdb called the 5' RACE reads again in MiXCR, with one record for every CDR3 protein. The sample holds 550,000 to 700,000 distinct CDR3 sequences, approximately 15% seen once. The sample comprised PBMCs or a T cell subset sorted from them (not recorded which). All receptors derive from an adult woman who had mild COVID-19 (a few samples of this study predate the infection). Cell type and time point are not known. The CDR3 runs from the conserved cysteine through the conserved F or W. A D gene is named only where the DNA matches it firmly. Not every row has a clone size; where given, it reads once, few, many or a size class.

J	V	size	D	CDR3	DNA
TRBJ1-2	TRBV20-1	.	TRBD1	CSATGTGDYGYTF	TGCAGTGCTACCGGGACAGGGGATTATGGCTACACCTTC
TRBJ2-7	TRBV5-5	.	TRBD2	CASSGWTSGTYEQYF	TGTGCCAGCAGCGGATGGACTAGCGGGACTTACGAGCAGTACTTC
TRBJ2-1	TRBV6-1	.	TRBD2	CASSPGTSGSMNEQFF	TGTGCCAGCAGCCCAGGGACTAGCGGGAGTATGAATGAGCAGTTCTTC
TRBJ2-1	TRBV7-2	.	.	CASSLAGGPFNEQFF	TGTGCCAGCAGCTTAGCGGGGGGGCCATTCAATGAGCAGTTCTTC
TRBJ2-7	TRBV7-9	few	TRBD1	CASSSTLDREAYEQYF	TGTGCCAGCAGCTCCACGTTGGACAGGGAGGCTTACGAGCAGTACTTC
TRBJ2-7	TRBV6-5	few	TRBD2	CASSSPGLAGEGQYF	TGTGCCAGCAGTTCTCCGGGACTAGCGGGAGAGGGGCAGTACTTC
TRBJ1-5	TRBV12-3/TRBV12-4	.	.	CASSSTSSTQPQHF	TGTGCCAGCAGTTCGACAAGTTCAACACAGCCCCAGCATTTT
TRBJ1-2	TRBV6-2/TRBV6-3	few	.	CASLTARATTGYGYTF	TGTGCCAGCCTAACCGCCCGAGCAACTACAGGCTATGGCTACACCTTC
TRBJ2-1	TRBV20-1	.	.	CSAADYNEQFF	TGCAGTGCCGCAGATTACAATGAGCAGTTCTTC
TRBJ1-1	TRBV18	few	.	CASSPQVPGAEAFF	TGTGCCAGCTCACCTCAGGTACCCGGGGCTGAAGCTTTCTTT
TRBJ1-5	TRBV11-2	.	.	CASSAPLQGLNSNQPQHF	TGTGCCAGCAGCGCTCCCCTTCAGGGGTTGAATAGCAATCAGCCCCAGCATTTT
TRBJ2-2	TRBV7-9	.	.	CASSNNRPTTGELFF	TGTGCCAGCAGCAATAATCGCCCAACCACCGGGGAGCTGTTTTTT
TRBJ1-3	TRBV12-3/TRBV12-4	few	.	CASSVQVERNTIYF	TGTGCCAGCAGTGTACAGGTGGAGAGAAACACCATATATTTT
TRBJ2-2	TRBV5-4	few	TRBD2	CASSNGLAGDFGELFF	TGTGCCAGCAGCAACGGACTAGCGGGAGATTTTGGGGAGCTGTTTTTT
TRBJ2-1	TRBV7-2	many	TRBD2	CASTPSPGLAAIKQFF	TGTGCCAGCACCCCAAGCCCGGGACTAGCGGCAATTAAGCAGTTCTTC
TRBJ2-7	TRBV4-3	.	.	CASSRSRTEYEQYF	TGCGCCAGCAGCCGAAGTAGGACAGAGTACGAGCAGTACTTC
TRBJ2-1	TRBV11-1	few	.	CASSFGWRRDNEQFF	TGTGCCAGCAGCTTTGGGTGGCGGAGAGACAATGAGCAGTTCTTC
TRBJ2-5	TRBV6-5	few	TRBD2	CASSQLAGGPETQYF	TGTGCCAGCAGTCAGTTAGCGGGAGGGCCGGAGACCCAGTACTTC
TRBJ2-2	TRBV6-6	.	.	CASSPSWGRSNTGELFF	TGTGCCAGCAGCCCATCGTGGGGCCGCTCGAACACCGGGGAGCTGTTTTTT
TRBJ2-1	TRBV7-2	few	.	CASSFRALRYTINYNEQFF	TGTGCCAGCAGCTTCAGAGCCCTACGCTATACCATCAACTACAATGAGCAGTTCTTC
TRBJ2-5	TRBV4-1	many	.	CASSLLPGPQETQYF	TGCGCCAGCAGCCTTCTTCCAGGTCCCCAAGAGACCCAGTACTTC
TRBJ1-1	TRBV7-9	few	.	CASSSGPDEAFF	TGTGCCAGCAGTTCGGGGCCGGATGAAGCTTTCTTT
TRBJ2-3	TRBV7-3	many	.	CASSLEGGRDTQYF	TGTGCCAGCAGCTTAGAGGGAGGTCGAGATACGCAGTATTTT
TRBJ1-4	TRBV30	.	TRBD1	CAWLRQGPNEKLFF	TGTGCCTGGTTACGACAGGGCCCAAATGAAAAACTGTTTTTT
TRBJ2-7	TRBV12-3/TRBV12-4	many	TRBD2	CASSTTSGGPYEQYF	TGTGCCAGCAGTACCACTAGCGGGGGCCCCTACGAGCAGTACTTC
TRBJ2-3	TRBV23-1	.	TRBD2	CASSQSLRSGSSSTDTQYF	TGCGCCAGCAGTCAATCGCTTAGGAGCGGGAGCTCTAGCACAGATACGCAGTATTTT
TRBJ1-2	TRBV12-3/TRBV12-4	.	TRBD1	CASSRMTGGGHYGYTF	TGTGCCAGCAGTAGAATGACAGGGGGAGGGCACTATGGCTACACCTTC
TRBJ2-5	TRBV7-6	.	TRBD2	CASSLGGLTYQETQYF	TGTGCCAGCAGCCTCGGGGGGTTGACGTACCAAGAGACCCAGTACTTC
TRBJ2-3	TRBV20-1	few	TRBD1	CSARDRTGLTDTQYF	TGCAGTGCTAGAGACCGGACAGGGCTCACAGATACGCAGTATTTT
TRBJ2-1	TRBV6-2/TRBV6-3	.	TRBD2	CASSYAGGSTSYNEQFF	TGTGCCAGCAGTTATGCTGGCGGGAGTACCTCCTACAATGAGCAGTTCTTC
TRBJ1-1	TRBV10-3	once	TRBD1	CAISEQPDREAFF	TGTGCCATCAGTGAGCAACCGGACAGGGAAGCTTTCTTT
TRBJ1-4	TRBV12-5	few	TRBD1	CASGFLLQGQGIEKLFF	TGTGCTAGTGGTTTCCTCCTGCAAGGACAGGGAATTGAAAAACTGTTTTTT
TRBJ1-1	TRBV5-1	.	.	CASSFSRRVAGMNTEAFF	TGCGCCAGCAGCTTTTCCCGCAGAGTAGCAGGGATGAACACTGAAGCTTTCTTT
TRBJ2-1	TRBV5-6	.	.	CASSHRRGRPYNEQFF	TGTGCCAGCAGCCATCGCCGGGGCCGGCCCTACAATGAGCAGTTCTTC
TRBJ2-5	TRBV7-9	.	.	CASSLIRTGPFKETQYF	TGTGCCAGCAGCTTAATCCGTACAGGGCCGTTCAAAGAGACCCAGTACTTC
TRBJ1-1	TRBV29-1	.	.	CSIRQRADTEAFF	TGCAGCATCAGGCAGCGGGCTGACACTGAAGCTTTCTTT
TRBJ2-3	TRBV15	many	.	CATSRGGTTDTQYF	TGTGCCACCAGCAGAGGGGGGACCACAGATACGCAGTATTTT
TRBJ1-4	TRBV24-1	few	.	CATSKLSNEKLFF	TGTGCCACCAGTAAGCTCTCCAATGAAAAACTGTTTTTT
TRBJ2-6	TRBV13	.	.	CASSLWGGQISSGANVLTF	TGTGCCAGCAGCTTATGGGGGGGACAGATAAGCTCTGGGGCCAACGTCCTGACTTTC